A single sample is the source of the 29 T cell receptor beta chains below, sequenced in a study of identical twins. TCRdb ran MiXCR on the 5' RACE reads and lists one entry per CDR3 protein. The sample records 550,000 to 800,000 distinct CDR3 sequences, 7.1% being singletons. These data were also filed under a second study, of yellow fever vaccine responses in identical twins.

The material sequenced was PBMCs. Source of these receptors: a young woman in good health.

The chain employs TRBV6-1 and TRBJ1-6; 7 nucleotides line up with TRBD1. The junction had 14 bases not matched to a gene; V was cut back by 8 bases and J by 10 bases. This CDR3 region has 15 residues. The V gene's germline CDR1 is MNHNS and CDR2 SASEGT. Written as DNA, the CDR3 is TGTGCCAGCCAGGGGGAGCGAGGGAGCTCGTCACCCCTCCACTTT. Translation gives CASQGERGSSSPLHF.

This chain connects TRBV12-3 or TRBV12-4 to TRBJ2-2; 13 bases line up with TRBD2. This CDR3 comprises 17 residues. V was pared by 4 bases and J by 1 base, with 3 bases of the junction left unmatched. The CDR3 DNA sequence: TGTGCCAGCAGTTCACTAGCGGGGGGGCGGAACACCGGGGAGCTGTTTTTT. Translation gives CASSSLAGGRNTGELFF.

This clonotype was found a few times. This sequence joins TRBV5-1 and TRBJ2-7; 8 bases align to TRBD1. After removal of 3 bases from V and 4 bases from J, the junction contained 9 bases not matched to a gene. Germline CDR1 is SGHRS and CDR2 is YFSETQ. This CDR3 comprises 15 residues. The CDR3 bases are TGCGCCAGCAGCTACGGGGACAGGACATTGTACGAGCAGTACTTC. Translating it yields CASSYGDRTLYEQYF.

This clonotype turned up a few times. The rearrangement uses TRBV24-1 and TRBJ1-2; 8 bases match TRBD1. The CDR3 contains 15 residues. The J segment lost 4 bases and the V segment lost 4 bases, leaving 7 bases of the junction unmatched. CDR1 KGHDR and CDR2 SFDVKD come from the germline V gene. For the CDR3, the DNA is TGTGCCACCAGTGAGTACGACAGGGGACTCTATGGCTACACCTTC. This encodes CATSEYDRGLYGYTF.

This clonotype was seen a handful of times. This chain connects TRBV24-1 to TRBJ2-7, with D perhaps matching TRBD1 or TRBD2 (5 bases each). Germline CDR1 is KGHDR and CDR2 is SFDVKD. This CDR3 is built from 13 residues. Trimming removed 12 bases from V and 3 bases from J, with 17 bases in between. The CDR3 nucleotides are TGTGCCCAACTGAAGGGGAGAGGCTACGAGCAGTACTTC. Its translation is CAQLKGRGYEQYF.

This clonotype was seen at least ten times. The chain couples TRBV4-2 to TRBJ1-1, with 8 bases that match TRBD1. Germline CDR1 LGHNA, CDR2 YNFKEQ. The junction had 4 bases not matched to a gene; V was cut back by 0 bases and J by 1 base. There are 16 residues in the CDR3. CDR3 protein: CASSQDLDRGNTEAFF. The DNA of the CDR3 is TGTGCCAGCAGCCAAGATCTTGACAGGGGGAACACTGAAGCTTTCTTT.

The chain recombines TRBV4-1 with TRBJ2-1; D remains unclear. Trimming cost V 0 bases and J 3 bases, with 21 bases left between them. The germline V gene has CDR1 MGHRA and CDR2 YSYEKL. The CDR3 is made up of 19 amino acids. CDR3 bases: TGCGCCAGCAGCCAAGACCCCTCCGGCCAGATCGGCGGCTACAATGAGCAGTTCTTC. Its translation: CASSQDPSGQIGGYNEQFF.

This clonotype has a count of ten or more. V usage is TRBV20-1 and J usage is TRBJ2-3; 9 bases agree with TRBD1. The CDR3 loop spans 14 amino acids. The germline V gene has CDR1 DFQATT and CDR2 SNEGSKA (reference sequence). V dropped 5 bases and J dropped 8; count of bases not matched to a gene: 11. Written as DNA, the CDR3 is TGCAGTGCTTTACAGGGGGCCGGAGGTGCTACGCAGTATTTT. It codes for CSALQGAGGATQYF.

This clonotype was detected ten times or more. The chain carries TRBV7-6 and TRBJ2-1; possible D gene TRBD1, 6 bases. V lost 3 bases to trimming and J lost 0 bases, with 15 bases between them. The CDR3 covers 17 residues. Germline CDR1 is SGHVS and CDR2 is FNYEAQ. The CDR3 loop reads CASSFRGQTGSYNEQFF. In nucleotides, the CDR3 is TGTGCCAGCAGCTTCCGAGGACAGACCGGCTCCTACAATGAGCAGTTCTTC.

The chain recombines TRBV28 with TRBJ2-2; 7 bases agree with TRBD1. Germline loops: CDR1 MDHEN, CDR2 SYDVKM. This CDR3 is 17 amino acids long. The V gene end was trimmed by 6 bases and the J gene end by 0 bases; junction bases not matched to a gene: 10. The CDR3 reads CASRTIGQETNTGELFF. CDR3 in DNA: TGTGCCAGCAGGACTATAGGACAGGAAACGAACACCGGGGAGCTGTTTTTT.

The chain links TRBV7-9 to TRBJ2-1; D gene ambiguous. Deletions cut 5 bases from V and 11 bases from J, with 10 bases between. The CDR3 consists of 11 residues. Germline-derived CDR1 and CDR2 are SEHNR and FQNEAQ (reference sequence). For the CDR3, the DNA is TGTGCCAGCAGCCCGGATTATAAGCAGTTCTTC. It specifies CASSPDYKQFF.

This clonotype showed up just a few times. The chain is built from TRBV6-1 and TRBJ2-7; 15 nucleotides match TRBD2. Germline lookup yields CDR1 MNHNS and CDR2 SASEGT. Losses at the gene ends were 5 bases for V and 2 bases for J; bases not matched to a gene: 4. CDR3 length equals 16 residues. Here the CDR3 DNA reads TGTGCCAGCAGTCGGACTAGCGGGGGGGCCGCCTACGAGCAGTACGTC. Translation gives CASSRTSGGAAYEQYV.

This clonotype was detected a few times. The gene calls are TRBV7-8 and TRBJ1-3; TRBD1 agrees at 9 bases. The V segment lost 2 bases and the J segment 3 bases; nucleotides outside the gene matches: 5. This CDR3 contains 16 residues. Germline CDR1 reads SGHVS; CDR2 reads FQNEAQ. CDR3 DNA: TGTGCCAGCAGCTTACCGGGACAGGGAGGTGGAAACACCATATATTTT. Protein sequence: CASSLPGQGGGNTIYF.

This clonotype was picked up a small number of times. This rearrangement joins TRBV27 to TRBJ1-1; TRBD1 aligns across 10 bases. Trimming cost V 6 bases and J 5 bases; bases outside gene matches: 6. Germline V gene lookup returns CDR1 MNHEY and CDR2 SMNVEV (reference sequence). This CDR3 contains 14 residues. The chain's CDR3 is CASRGTGDWTEAFF. The CDR3 DNA reads as TGTGCCAGCAGGGGGACAGGGGATTGGACTGAAGCTTTCTTT.

V is TRBV12-3 or TRBV12-4 and J is TRBJ2-7; possibly TRBD1 for D (6 bases). V was shortened by 3 bases and J by 6 bases, with 15 bases between the two germline ends. CDR3 length equals 14 residues. The CDR3 protein is CASSLGLRGVEQYV. The CDR3 bases are TGTGCCAGCAGTTTGGGTCTCAGGGGAGTCGAGCAGTACGTC.

The chain uses TRBV7-9 and TRBJ2-7; tentatively, D is TRBD1 (5 bases). The CDR3 sequence is 12 residues long. Germline lookup yields CDR1 SEHNR and CDR2 FQNEAQ (reference sequence). The V end lost 8 bases, the J end lost 3 bases, and 11 bases lay between the germline ends. Written as DNA, the CDR3 is TGTGCCAGCGGTACAGGTAACTACGAGCAGTACGTC. This gives the protein CASGTGNYEQYV.

This clonotype was counted only a few times. The V gene is TRBV11-2, the J gene TRBJ2-1, with 7 bases that match TRBD2. J was trimmed by 6 bases and V by 5 bases; bases with no gene match: 10. The CDR3 consists of 15 residues. CDR1 SGHAT and CDR2 FQNNGV come from the germline V gene. CDR3 sequence: CASSRAEAGSNEQFF. Here the CDR3 DNA reads TGTGCCAGCAGCCGTGCGGAAGCGGGATCCAATGAGCAGTTCTTC.

This clonotype has only a few counts. The chain uses TRBV20-1 and TRBJ2-5; TRBD2 is a possible D gene (6 bases). The V gene's germline CDR1 is DFQATT and CDR2 SNEGSKA (reference sequence). Trimming took 3 bases from V and 0 from J, leaving 11 bases between them. There are 14 residues in the CDR3. CDR3 sequence reads: CSARATGDQETQYF. In DNA form, the CDR3 reads TGCAGTGCTAGGGCGACGGGAGACCAAGAGACCCAGTACTTC.

This clonotype has just a few counts. V is TRBV28 and J is TRBJ2-7; a weak D match, TRBD2 (6 bases). Per the germline V gene, CDR1 is MDHEN and CDR2 is SYDVKM. The CDR3 runs to 15 residues. Deletions cut 9 bases from V and 4 bases from J, with 22 bases between. The CDR3 is CASSPTPGLEYEQYF. CDR3 DNA: TGTGCCAGTTCCCCGACCCCGGGACTTGAATACGAGCAGTACTTC.

The rearrangement uses TRBV3-1 and TRBJ2-3, with TRBD2 matching over 10 bases. V lost 5 bases to trimming and J lost 4 bases; unmatched junction nucleotides: 15. The CDR3 runs 18 residues. Germline lookup yields CDR1 LGHDT and CDR2 YNNKEL (reference sequence). The CDR3 bases are TGTGCCAGCAGCTTAACTTCTGGGAGACTAGCGGGCTCAGATACGCAGTATTTT. Translating it yields CASSLTSGRLAGSDTQYF.

This clonotype was detected many times. The chain recombines TRBV6-5 with TRBJ2-1; D uncertain. V gave up 2 bases and J gave up 9 bases, with 14 bases separating them. The CDR3 consists of 14 residues. The germline V gene encodes CDR1 MNHEY and CDR2 SVGAGI. CDR3 region: CASSYGDRRGEQFF. The CDR3 nucleotides are TGTGCCAGCAGTTACGGGGATCGGCGAGGTGAGCAGTTCTTC.

This clonotype has a handful of counts. The chain carries TRBV28 and TRBJ2-2; 10 bases are a match to TRBD1. J gave up 4 bases and V 5 bases, and 7 bases lay outside the gene matches. Per the germline V gene, CDR1 is MDHEN and CDR2 is SYDVKM. This CDR3 is 16 amino acids long. This CDR3 reads CASSLRTGGGTGELFF. The CDR3 nucleotides read TGTGCCAGCAGTCTTCGGACAGGGGGAGGCACCGGGGAGCTGTTTTTT.

In this sample, this clonotype turned up a few times. This chain links TRBV4-1 with TRBJ2-7, with 7 bases lining up with TRBD2. The J segment lost 5 bases and the V segment lost 0 bases, leaving 16 bases of the junction unmatched. This CDR3 comprises 18 residues. Germline values: CDR1 MGHRA, CDR2 YSYEKL. The CDR3 region has the DNA TGCGCCAGCAGCCAAGAACCCCTCACTTTGGGGAGGGGCAACGAGCAGTACTTC. This encodes CASSQEPLTLGRGNEQYF.

This clonotype was observed many times. The chain links TRBV28 to TRBJ2-1, with TRBD1 identical over 8 bases. Unmatched junction bases numbered 10, after V lost 6 bases and J lost 6 bases. This CDR3 contains 15 residues. The germline V gene encodes CDR1 MDHEN and CDR2 SYDVKM. CDR3 in DNA: TGTGCCAGCAGCCTCTCAGGGGGCCCCTCCAATGAGCAGTTCTTC. Its translation: CASSLSGGPSNEQFF.

This clonotype has more than one count but fewer than ten. The chain carries TRBV7-2 and TRBJ1-5; D possibly corresponds to TRBD1 (6 bases). The germline CDR1 and CDR2 sequences are SGHTA and FQGNSA. V was cut by 4 bases and J by 4 bases, with 14 bases left in between. The CDR3 contains 15 residues. This chain's CDR3 is CASSSIPTGNQPQHF. The CDR3 DNA is TGTGCCAGCAGCTCCATCCCTACAGGGAATCAGCCCCAGCATTTT. The full variable domain, completed using reference TRBV7-2 and TRBJ1-5, is GAGVSQSPSNKVTEKGKDVELRCDPISGHTALYWYRQSLGQGLEFLIYFQGNSAPDKSGLPSDRFSAERTGGSVSTLTIQRTQQEDSAVYLCASSSIPTGNQPQHFGDGTRLSIL.

V usage is TRBV7-9 and J usage is TRBJ1-1; D gene uncertain. V shed 6 bases and J shed 2 bases, with 10 bases lying between them. CDR3 size: 13 residues. From germline, CDR1 is SEHNR and CDR2 FQNEAQ (reference sequence). CDR3 amino acids: CASSHRENTEAFF. The CDR3 coding sequence is TGTGCCAGCAGTCATAGGGAAAACACTGAAGCTTTCTTT.

This clonotype has ten or more counts. The chain joins TRBV15 to TRBJ2-3; D uncertain. V was shortened by 3 bases and J by 0 bases, with 4 bases between the two germline ends. CDR1 is LNHNV, CDR2 YYDKDF, per germline (reference sequence). This CDR3 is 13 amino acids long. CDR3 nucleotide sequence: TGTGCCACCAGCAGGCCTAGCACAGATACGCAGTATTTT. Translation: CATSRPSTDTQYF.

The chain is built from TRBV20-1 and TRBJ2-5; 8 bases match TRBD2. Germline assignment: CDR1 DFQATT and CDR2 SNEGSKA (reference sequence). V lost 3 bases, J lost 5 bases, and 2 bases stayed unmatched. The CDR3 length is 12 residues. The CDR3 nucleotides read TGCAGTGCTAGCGGGGGGGTTGAGACCCAGTACTTC. Protein: CSASGGVETQYF.

In its sample, this clonotype was seen many times. V is TRBV4-1 and J is TRBJ2-7; perhaps D is TRBD1 or TRBD2 (6 bases each). CDR1 and CDR2 from the germline V gene are MGHRA and YSYEKL. Trimming took 5 bases from V and 2 from J, leaving 13 bases between them. The CDR3 is 14 amino acids. CDR3 loop: CASSGGTYPYEQYV. The CDR3 region has the DNA TGCGCCAGCAGCGGAGGGACATATCCCTACGAGCAGTACGTC.